The 17 T cell receptor beta chains below were found in one sample sequenced in a study of neurological immune-mediated disorders. TCRdb used MiXCR to reprocess the 5' RACE reads, holding one entry per CDR3 protein. The sample shows about 46,000 distinct CDR3 sequences, roughly 3.2% of them seen only once. Material for sequencing was PBMCs. The receptors were gathered from a woman in her forties or fifties with multiple sclerosis.

This clonotype was observed many times. The chain recombines TRBV27 with TRBJ1-1; 7 bases map to TRBD1. The trim removed 3 bases at V and 3 bases at J, leaving 4 bases unmatched. This CDR3 is built from 14 residues. Germline-derived CDR1 and CDR2 are MNHEY and SMNVEV (reference sequence). The CDR3 spells CASSFGTADTEAFF. CDR3 sequence (DNA): TGTGCCAGCAGTTTCGGGACAGCGGACACTGAAGCTTTCTTT.

This clonotype was counted at least ten times. The chain combines TRBV20-1 with TRBJ2-1; D unresolved. Per germline, CDR1 DFQATT and CDR2 SNEGSKA (reference sequence). The CDR3 is 14 amino acids. The ends were cut back, 2 bases at V and 5 bases at J, with 13 bases in the middle. The CDR3 sequence: CSARRAPENNEQFF. The CDR3 region has the DNA TGCAGTGCTAGACGGGCTCCCGAAAACAATGAGCAGTTCTTC.

This clonotype was recorded many times. The V and J genes are TRBV20-1 and TRBJ2-3; 13 nucleotides line up with TRBD2. There are 16 residues in the CDR3. V trimming: 5 bases; J trimming: 6 bases; junction bases outside the gene matches: 11. Germline lookup yields CDR1 DFQATT and CDR2 SNEGSKA (reference sequence). CDR3: CSAFPGLAGLGDTQYF. The CDR3 region has the DNA TGCAGTGCTTTTCCGGGACTAGCGGGGCTCGGGGATACGCAGTATTTT.

This clonotype appeared many times. The CDR3 here is CATSREGYTGELFF. The CDR3 DNA reads as TGTGCCACCAGCAGAGAGGGGTACACCGGGGAGCTGTTTTTT. V usage is TRBV15 and J usage is TRBJ2-2; D unclear. Deletions cut 0 bases from V and 3 bases from J, with 5 bases between. The CDR3 runs to 14 residues. Looked up from germline, CDR1 is LNHNV and CDR2 is YYDKDF (reference sequence).

This clonotype was observed at least ten times. The rearrangement joins TRBV10-2 to TRBJ2-1; D is uncertain. This CDR3 region has 13 residues. Germline assignment: CDR1 WSHSY and CDR2 SAAADI. Deletions cut 8 bases from V and 5 bases from J, with 13 bases between. CDR3 DNA: TGCGCCAGCGGTCTGGCACAGCACAATGAGCAGTTCTTC. Its translation: CASGLAQHNEQFF.

This clonotype occurred many times. The gene calls are TRBV7-2 and TRBJ2-3; 9 nucleotides match TRBD1. CDR3 length: 15 residues. Germline V gives CDR1 SGHTA, CDR2 FQGNSA. The ends lost 4 bases at V and 3 bases at J; junction bases unmatched: 5. The CDR3 DNA is TGTGCCAGCAGCTCTGGACAGGGGATGACAGATACGCAGTATTTT. It is translated as CASSSGQGMTDTQYF.

J is TRBJ2-1 and V is TRBV29-1; 11 bases match TRBD1. CDR3 size: 16 residues. J lost 2 bases, V lost 2 bases, and 5 bases had no gene match. Looked up from germline, CDR1 is SQVTM and CDR2 is ANQGSEA. The CDR3 protein is CSVESLGQGAYNEQFF. CDR3 in DNA: TGCAGCGTTGAAAGTCTGGGACAGGGGGCCTACAATGAGCAGTTCTTC.

This clonotype has ten or more counts. The chain carries TRBV7-2 and TRBJ2-5; 8 bases are a match to TRBD1. The CDR3 length is 15 residues. Germline-derived CDR1 and CDR2 are SGHTA and FQGNSA. The ends lost 3 bases at V and 5 bases at J; junction bases unmatched: 8. The CDR3 is CASSFRGRSTETQYF. CDR3 in DNA: TGTGCCAGCAGCTTCAGGGGGCGTAGTACGGAGACCCAGTACTTC.

This clonotype was recorded many times. This sequence joins TRBV18 and TRBJ2-5; TRBD1 aligns across 7 bases. CDR3 length equals 13 residues. Germline values: CDR1 KGHSH, CDR2 LQKENI. The junction had 3 bases not matched to a gene; V was cut back by 6 bases and J by 2 bases. CDR3 region: CASSGQPQETQYF. The CDR3 coding sequence is TGTGCCAGCTCGGGACAGCCACAAGAGACCCAGTACTTC.

This clonotype was picked up many times. V gene TRBV27 combines with J gene TRBJ2-7; the D gene is possibly TRBD2 (6 bases). This CDR3 has 14 amino acids. The germline V and J ends were trimmed by 5 bases and 3 bases, with 14 bases remaining between them. CDR1 and CDR2 (germline): MNHEY, SMNVEV (reference sequence). CDR3 DNA: TGTGCCAGCAGTATTAGCGGACTCCTCTACGAGCAGTACTTC. Translating it yields CASSISGLLYEQYF.

This clonotype was observed many times. The V gene is TRBV20-1, the J gene TRBJ2-1; 16 positions agree with TRBD2. This CDR3 is built from 17 residues. Losses at the gene ends were 3 bases for V and 0 bases for J; bases not matched to a gene: 2. Germline values: CDR1 DFQATT, CDR2 SNEGSKA (reference sequence). The CDR3 bases are TGCAGTGCTAGGGGACTAGCGGGAGGGCCCTCCTACAATGAGCAGTTCTTC. Translating it yields CSARGLAGGPSYNEQFF.

This clonotype was picked up many times. The chain is built from TRBV5-1 and TRBJ2-7, with a weak D call TRBD1 (6 bases). This CDR3 contains 15 residues. Trimming removed 2 bases at V and 2 bases at J, with 14 bases between. Germline V CDR1 and CDR2: SGHRS, YFSETQ. The CDR3 DNA is TGCGCCAGCAGCTTCACAGGGTTGAGGACCTACGAGCAGTACTTC. Translation gives CASSFTGLRTYEQYF.

This clonotype was seen many times. The chain uses TRBV5-1 and TRBJ1-2, with D possibly TRBD1 on 5 matching bases. Germline loops: CDR1 SGHRS, CDR2 YFSETQ. V was trimmed by 4 bases and J by 2 bases, leaving 12 bases between them. The CDR3 length is 14 residues. Here the CDR3 reads CASSRAQANYGYTF. CDR3 sequence (DNA): TGCGCCAGCAGCCGAGCACAGGCCAACTATGGCTACACCTTC. Drawing the rest from reference TRBV5-1 and TRBJ1-2, the complete variable domain is KAGVTQTPRYLIKTRGQQVTLSCSPISGHRSVSWYQQTPGQGLQFLFEYFSETQRNKGNFPGRFSGRQFSNSRSEMNVSTLELGDSALYLCASSRAQANYGYTFGSGTRLTVV.

This clonotype was recorded at least ten times. The gene calls are TRBV18 and TRBJ1-6, with TRBD1 identical over 9 bases. Germline V lookup: CDR1 KGHSH, CDR2 LQKENI. The CDR3 consists of 17 residues. V was clipped by 2 bases and J by 10 bases; unmatched bases: 12. The CDR3 coding sequence is TGTGCCAGCTCACCAACTGACGCGGGACAGGGTTTCTCACCCCTCCACTTT. This translates into CASSPTDAGQGFSPLHF.

The chain employs TRBV10-3 and TRBJ2-5; D gene unclear. The germline V and J ends were trimmed by 2 bases and 1 base, with 2 bases remaining between them. The CDR3 runs to 12 residues. CDR1 ENHRY and CDR2 SYGVKD come from the germline V gene. CDR3 loop: CAISEPQETQYF. As DNA, the CDR3 is TGTGCCATCAGTGAGCCCCAAGAGACCCAGTACTTC.

The V gene is TRBV5-1, the J gene TRBJ2-3; possible D gene TRBD2, 5 bases. Trimming left V 4 bases short and J 4 bases short, with 19 bases between. This CDR3 contains 16 residues. Germline CDR1 SGHRS, CDR2 YFSETQ. The CDR3 is CASSMVEGALADTQYF. DNA of the CDR3: TGCGCCAGCAGCATGGTAGAGGGAGCTTTGGCAGATACGCAGTATTTT.

Details on this clonotype: It is likely a read error, because the conserved phenylalanine at the end of the CDR3 is missing. The chain uses TRBV7-9 and TRBJ1-2; unclear D gene. V lost 3 bases and J 5 bases, leaving 16 bases between the germline ends. Germline V gene lookup returns CDR1 SEHNR and CDR2 FQNEAQ (reference sequence). CDR3 size: 15 residues. The CDR3 loop reads CASSLPVGRGYGYTS. In DNA form, the CDR3 reads TGTGCCAGCAGCTTGCCTGTTGGGAGAGGGTATGGCTACACCAGC.